This T cell receptor beta chain emerged from a study of blood T cell repertoires in COVID-19. From germline, CDR1 is ENHRY and CDR2 SYGVKD. This CDR3 comprises 14 residues. Trimming removed 8 bases from V and 8 bases from J; junction bases left unmatched: 11. As originally analysed: Amplification with reference gene primers provided the estimates of nucleated cell counts. The data were produced by immunoSEQ multiplex PCR, yet TCRdb's version contains in-frame clones alone and is incomplete. The V and J calls and clone size are taken from that table; D and trimming were inferred from the DNA. This sample carries some 500,000 clones, 70% to 90% of them seen once, and the ten largest clones take around 7.8%.

The V gene is TRBV10-3, the J gene TRBJ1-2; TRBD1 agrees at 10 bases. The TCR comes from a woman between 50 and 59 years old with COVID-19, enrolled during active disease. The sample consisted of peripheral blood. CDR3 nucleotide sequence: TGTGCCATCCCTATACGGGACAGGGGAGACGGCTACACCTTC. It translates to CAIPIRDRGDGYTF.